This T cell receptor beta chain was identified in a study of T cell repertoires in cytomegalovirus infection. Study in general: Indications of both CMV infection and matching HLA type were provided by public TCR beta signatures.

Germline loops: CDR1 SGHVS, CDR2 FNYEAQ. The CDR3 runs 15 residues. J lost 0 bases, V lost 1 base, and 0 bases had no gene match. Each CDR3 protein gets one entry after TCRdb re-called the reads with MiXCR. The sample includes some 320,000 distinct CDR3 sequences, 8% to 10% of them seen just once. The sequenced sample was PBMCs. The J gene is TRBJ2-1, the V gene TRBV7-6; 7 bases match TRBD2. This receptor was identified in a human donor in good health (CMV status not recorded). Some clones in this sample may be carry-over from other donors' samples. CDR3 in DNA: TGTGCCAGCAGCTTAGGGACTAGCTCCTACAATGAGCAGTTCTTC. As protein: CASSLGTSSYNEQFF.